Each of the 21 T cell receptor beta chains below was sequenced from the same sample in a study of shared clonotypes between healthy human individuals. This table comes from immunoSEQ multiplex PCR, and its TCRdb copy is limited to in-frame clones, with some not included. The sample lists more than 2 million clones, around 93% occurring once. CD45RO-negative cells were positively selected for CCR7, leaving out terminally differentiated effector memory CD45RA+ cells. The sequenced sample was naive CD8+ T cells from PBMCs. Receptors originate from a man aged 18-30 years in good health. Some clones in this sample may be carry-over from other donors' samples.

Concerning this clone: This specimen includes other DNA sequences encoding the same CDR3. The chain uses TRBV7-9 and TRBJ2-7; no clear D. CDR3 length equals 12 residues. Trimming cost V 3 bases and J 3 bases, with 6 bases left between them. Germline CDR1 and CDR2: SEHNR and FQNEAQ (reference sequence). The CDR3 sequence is CASSLDLYEQYF. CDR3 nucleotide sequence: TGTGCCAGCAGCTTGGATCTCTACGAGCAGTACTTC.

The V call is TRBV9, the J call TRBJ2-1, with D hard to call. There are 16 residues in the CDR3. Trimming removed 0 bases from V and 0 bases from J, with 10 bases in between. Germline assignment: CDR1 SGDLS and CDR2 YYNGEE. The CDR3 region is CASSVDIGSSYNEQFF. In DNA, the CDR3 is TGTGCCAGCAGCGTAGATATCGGAAGCTCCTACAATGAGCAGTTCTTC.

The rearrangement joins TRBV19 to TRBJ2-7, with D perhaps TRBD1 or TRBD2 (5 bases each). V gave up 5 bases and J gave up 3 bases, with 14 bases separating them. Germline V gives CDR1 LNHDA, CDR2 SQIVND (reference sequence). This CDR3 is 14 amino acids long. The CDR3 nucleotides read TGTGCCAGTAGTTTCCGCGAGGGGAGCTACGAGCAGTACTTC. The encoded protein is CASSFREGSYEQYF.

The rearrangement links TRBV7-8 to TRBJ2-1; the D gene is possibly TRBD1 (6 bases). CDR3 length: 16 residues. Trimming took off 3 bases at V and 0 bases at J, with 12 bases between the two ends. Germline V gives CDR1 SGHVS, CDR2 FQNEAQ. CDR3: CASSFRQGGSYNEQFF. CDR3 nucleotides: TGTGCCAGCAGCTTTAGACAAGGGGGCTCCTACAATGAGCAGTTCTTC. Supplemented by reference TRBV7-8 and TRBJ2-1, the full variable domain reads GAGVSQSPRYKVAKRGQDVALRCDPISGHVSLFWYQQALGQGPEFLTYFQNEAQLDKSGLPSDRFFAERPEGSVSTLKIQRTQQEDSAVYLCASSFRQGGSYNEQFFGPGTRLTVL.

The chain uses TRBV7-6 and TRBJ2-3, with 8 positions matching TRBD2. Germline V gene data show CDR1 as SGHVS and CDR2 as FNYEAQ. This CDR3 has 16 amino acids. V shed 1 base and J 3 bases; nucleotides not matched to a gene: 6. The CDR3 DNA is TGTGCCAGCAGCTTAGAAAGAGCGGGAGCTACAGATACGCAGTATTTT. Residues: CASSLERAGATDTQYF.

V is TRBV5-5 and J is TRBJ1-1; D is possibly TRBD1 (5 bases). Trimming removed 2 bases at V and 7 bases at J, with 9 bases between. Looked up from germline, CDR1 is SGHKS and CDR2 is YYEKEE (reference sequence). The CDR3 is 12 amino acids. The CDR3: CASSLSGLEAFF. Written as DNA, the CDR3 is TGTGCCAGCAGCTTATCAGGGCTTGAAGCTTTCTTT.

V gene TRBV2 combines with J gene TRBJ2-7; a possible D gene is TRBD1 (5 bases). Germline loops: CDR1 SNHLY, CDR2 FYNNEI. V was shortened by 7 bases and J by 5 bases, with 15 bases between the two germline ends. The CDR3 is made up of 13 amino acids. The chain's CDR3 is CASNVRGSNEQYF. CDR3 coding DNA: TGTGCCAGCAATGTTAGGGGTTCGAACGAGCAGTACTTC.

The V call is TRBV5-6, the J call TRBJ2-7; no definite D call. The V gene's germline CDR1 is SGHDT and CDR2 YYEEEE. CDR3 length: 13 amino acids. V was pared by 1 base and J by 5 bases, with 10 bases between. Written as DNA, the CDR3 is TGTGCCAGCAGCTTGCGCAGTTATGACGAGCAGTACTTC. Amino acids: CASSLRSYDEQYF. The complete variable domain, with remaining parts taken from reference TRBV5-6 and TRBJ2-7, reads DAGVTQSPTHLIKTRGQQVTLRCSPKSGHDTVSWYQQALGQGPQFIFQYYEEEERQRGNFPDRFSGHQFPNYSSELNVNALLLGDSALYLCASSLRSYDEQYFGPGTRLTVT.

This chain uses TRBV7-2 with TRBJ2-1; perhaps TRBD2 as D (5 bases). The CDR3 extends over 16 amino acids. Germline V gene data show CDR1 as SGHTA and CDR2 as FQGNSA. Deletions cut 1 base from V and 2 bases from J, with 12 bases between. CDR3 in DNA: TGTGCCAGCAGCTTAGATATCGGGATCCCCTACAATGAGCAGTTCTTC. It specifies CASSLDIGIPYNEQFF.

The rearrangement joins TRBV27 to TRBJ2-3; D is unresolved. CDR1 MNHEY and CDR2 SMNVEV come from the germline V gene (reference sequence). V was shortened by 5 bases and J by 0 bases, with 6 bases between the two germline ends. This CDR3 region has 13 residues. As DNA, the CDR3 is TGTGCCAGCAGTGTGATAAGCACAGATACGCAGTATTTT. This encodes CASSVISTDTQYF.

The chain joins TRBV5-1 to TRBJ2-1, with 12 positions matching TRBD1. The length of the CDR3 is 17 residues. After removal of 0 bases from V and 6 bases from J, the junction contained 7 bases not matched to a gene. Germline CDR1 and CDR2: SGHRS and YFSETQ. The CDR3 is CASSLGPGTGGLNEQFF. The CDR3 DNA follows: TGCGCCAGCAGCTTGGGACCCGGGACAGGGGGCCTCAATGAGCAGTTCTTC.

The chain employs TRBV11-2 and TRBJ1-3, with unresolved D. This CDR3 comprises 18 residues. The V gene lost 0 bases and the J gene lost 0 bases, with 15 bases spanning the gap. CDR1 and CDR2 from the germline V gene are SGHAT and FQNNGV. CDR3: CASSLDLAGLPSGNTIYF. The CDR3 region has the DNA TGTGCCAGCAGCTTAGATCTCGCCGGACTGCCCTCTGGAAACACCATATATTTT.

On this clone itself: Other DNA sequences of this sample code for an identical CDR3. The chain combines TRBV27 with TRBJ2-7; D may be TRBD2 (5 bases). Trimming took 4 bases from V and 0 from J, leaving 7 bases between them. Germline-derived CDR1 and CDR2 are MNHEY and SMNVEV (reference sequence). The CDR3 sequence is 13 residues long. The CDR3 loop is CASSSGDSYEQYF. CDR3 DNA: TGTGCCAGCAGTTCCGGGGACTCCTACGAGCAGTACTTC.

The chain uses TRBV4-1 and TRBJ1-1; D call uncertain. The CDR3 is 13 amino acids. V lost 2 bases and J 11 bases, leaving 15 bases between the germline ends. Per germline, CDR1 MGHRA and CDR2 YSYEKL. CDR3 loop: CASSQPTGYVAFF. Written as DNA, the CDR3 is TGCGCCAGCAGCCAACCGACGGGGTACGTCGCTTTCTTT.

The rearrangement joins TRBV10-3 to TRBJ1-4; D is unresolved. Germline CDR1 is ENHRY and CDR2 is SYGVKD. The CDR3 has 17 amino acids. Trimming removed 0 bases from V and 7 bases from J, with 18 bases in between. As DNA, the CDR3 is TGTGCCATCAGTGAGTCCCCCCTGCGCAGGTCAGGTGAAAAACTGTTTTTT. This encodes CAISESPLRRSGEKLFF.

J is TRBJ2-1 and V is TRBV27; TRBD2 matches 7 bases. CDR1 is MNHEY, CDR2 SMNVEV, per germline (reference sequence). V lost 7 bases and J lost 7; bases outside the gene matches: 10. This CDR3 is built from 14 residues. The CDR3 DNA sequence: TGTGCCAGCACCCTTGGGGGAGGGTTAAATGAGCAGTTCTTC. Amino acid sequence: CASTLGGGLNEQFF.

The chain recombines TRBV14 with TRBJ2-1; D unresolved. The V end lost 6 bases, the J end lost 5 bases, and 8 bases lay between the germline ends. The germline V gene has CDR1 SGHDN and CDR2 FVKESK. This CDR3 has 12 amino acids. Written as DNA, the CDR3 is TGTGCCAGCAGTCCGGCGAACAATGAGCAGTTCTTC. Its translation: CASSPANNEQFF.

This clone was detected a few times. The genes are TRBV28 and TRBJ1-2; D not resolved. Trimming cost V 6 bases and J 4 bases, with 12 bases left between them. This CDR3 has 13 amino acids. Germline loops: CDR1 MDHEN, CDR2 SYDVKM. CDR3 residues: CASSFETSYGYTF. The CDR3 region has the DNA TGTGCCAGCAGCTTCGAGACAAGCTATGGCTACACCTTC.

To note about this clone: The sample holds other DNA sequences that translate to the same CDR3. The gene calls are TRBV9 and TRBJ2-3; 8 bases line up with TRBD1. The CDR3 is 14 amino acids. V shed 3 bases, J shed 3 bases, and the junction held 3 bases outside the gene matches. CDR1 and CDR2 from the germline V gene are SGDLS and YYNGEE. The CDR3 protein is CASSGTGRTDTQYF. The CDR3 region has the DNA TGTGCCAGCAGCGGGACAGGGAGAACAGATACGCAGTATTTT.

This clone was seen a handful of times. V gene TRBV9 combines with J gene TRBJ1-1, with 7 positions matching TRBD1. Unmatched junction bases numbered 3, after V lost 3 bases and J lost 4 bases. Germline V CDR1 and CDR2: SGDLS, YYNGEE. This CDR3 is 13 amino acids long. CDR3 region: CASSGDSGTEAFF. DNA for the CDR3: TGTGCCAGCAGCGGGGACAGCGGCACTGAAGCTTTCTTT.

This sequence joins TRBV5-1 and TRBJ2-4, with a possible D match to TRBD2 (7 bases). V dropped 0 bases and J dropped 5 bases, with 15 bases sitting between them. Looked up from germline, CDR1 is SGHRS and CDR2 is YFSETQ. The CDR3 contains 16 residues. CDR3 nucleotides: TGCGCCAGCAGCTTGGGGCGGGGGCGCGGGGAAAACATTCAGTACTTC. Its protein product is CASSLGRGRGENIQYF.